These 3 T cell receptor beta chains came from one sample sequenced in a study of CD8+CD57+ T cells in acquired aplastic anemia. Patients sequenced had flow cytometry evidence of CD8+CD57+ cell expansion. The study profiled TCR beta VDJ and CDR3 using genomic DNA as template. TCRdb used MiXCR to reprocess the reads, holding one entry per CDR3 protein. In the table there are 120,000 or so distinct CDR3 sequences, 30% to 45% of which are singletons. Sequenced sample: sorted CD4+, CD8+, or CD8+CD57+ T cells (not recorded which) from PBMCs. The receptors derive from a human donor with aplastic anemia.

This clonotype has at least ten counts. V usage is TRBV4-2 and J usage is TRBJ2-1; D remains unclear. Germline-derived CDR1 and CDR2 are LGHNA and YNFKEQ. V lost 2 bases, J lost 6 bases, and 5 bases lay in between. This CDR3 spans 12 amino acids. CDR3 region: CASSQMGNEQFF. In DNA form, the CDR3 reads TGTGCCAGCAGCCAAATGGGCAATGAGCAGTTCTTC.

This clonotype showed up many times. The DNA for the CDR3 is TGTGCCAGCAGTTTACAGGGCTCCTCTGGAAACACCATATATTTT. Translated: CASSLQGSSGNTIYF. The genes are TRBV12-3 or TRBV12-4 and TRBJ1-3; D possibly corresponds to TRBD1 (5 bases). This CDR3 is 15 amino acids long. V lost 2 bases and J lost 0, with 8 bases in between.

This clonotype was detected many times. CDR3 loop: CASSLIGTSQGGYGYTF. Written as DNA, the CDR3 is TGCGCCAGCAGCTTGATCGGGACCTCACAGGGGGGGTATGGCTACACCTTC. V and J are TRBV5-1 and TRBJ1-2; TRBD1 agrees at 8 bases. Trimming cost V 1 base and J 5 bases; bases outside gene matches: 13. Germline CDR1 reads SGHRS; CDR2 reads YFSETQ. There are 17 residues in the CDR3.